These 17 T cell receptor beta chains were all obtained from the same sample, sequenced in a study of blood T cell repertoires in COVID-19. The data were produced by immunoSEQ multiplex PCR, yet TCRdb's version contains in-frame clones alone and is incomplete. In the table there are 200,000 to 250,000 clones, more than 70% of which are singletons. Input material: peripheral blood. The receptors originated from a woman of 80 years or more with acute or convalescent COVID-19.

The chain combines TRBV7-9 with TRBJ1-2, with TRBD1 as a possible D gene (5 bases). V was clipped by 3 bases and J by 6 bases, with 11 bases between them. This CDR3 has 13 residues. Germline CDR1 and CDR2: SEHNR and FQNEAQ (reference sequence). CDR3 nucleotide sequence: TGTGCCAGCAGCTTCCATCAGGGTAATGGCTACACCTTC. Translated, it gives CASSFHQGNGYTF. Variable domain in full (rest from reference TRBV7-9 and TRBJ1-2): DTGVSQNPRHKITKRGQNVTFRCDPISEHNRLYWYRQTLGQGPEFLTYFQNEAQLEKSRLLSDRFSAERPKGSFSTLEIQRTEQGDSAMYLCASSFHQGNGYTFGSGTRLTVV.

The rearrangement links TRBV7-2 to TRBJ2-3; 10 bases match TRBD1. Germline values: CDR1 SGHTA, CDR2 FQGNSA. After removal of 4 bases from V and 10 bases from J, the junction contained 8 bases not matched to a gene. This CDR3 is 14 amino acids long. The CDR3 region is CASSSGTGELAQYF. Written as DNA, the CDR3 is TGTGCCAGCAGCTCTGGGACAGGGGAATTGGCGCAGTATTTT.

The chain employs TRBV2 and TRBJ1-6; D perhaps matches TRBD1 (5 bases). The CDR3 has 14 amino acids. Germline V CDR1 and CDR2: SNHLY, FYNNEI. Trimming left V 4 bases short and J 6 bases short, with 10 bases between. The CDR3 is CASSVATANSPLHF. CDR3 nucleotides: TGTGCCAGCAGTGTCGCGACAGCTAATTCACCCCTCCACTTT.

The chain employs TRBV5-1 and TRBJ1-4; no definite D call. Trimming took 0 bases from V and 8 from J, leaving 11 bases between them. CDR3 length: 14 residues. The V gene's germline CDR1 is SGHRS and CDR2 YFSETQ. The CDR3 region is CASSLGQVKEKLFF. The DNA for the CDR3 is TGCGCCAGCAGCTTGGGGCAGGTGAAAGAAAAACTGTTTTTT.

The chain couples TRBV5-1 to TRBJ2-2; 9 nucleotides agree with TRBD1. Germline CDR1 SGHRS, CDR2 YFSETQ. V shed 3 bases and J 4 bases; nucleotides not matched to a gene: 7. The CDR3 is 16 amino acids. The CDR3 sequence is CASSSTGGPPTGELFF. Written as DNA, the CDR3 is TGCGCCAGCAGCTCCACAGGGGGCCCCCCCACCGGGGAGCTGTTTTTT.

V and J are TRBV30 and TRBJ1-5; 7 bases match TRBD1. Germline V gene data show CDR1 as GTSNPN and CDR2 as SVGIG (reference sequence). The CDR3 is made up of 14 amino acids. J lost 2 bases, V lost 0 bases, and 1 base had no gene match. The CDR3 loop is CAWSVDRGNQPQHF. Written as DNA, the CDR3 is TGTGCCTGGAGTGTAGACAGGGGCAATCAGCCCCAGCATTTT.

This chain connects TRBV3-1 (or the pseudogene TRBV3-2) to TRBJ2-7; D not resolved. V lost 1 base and J 0 bases, leaving 7 bases between the germline ends. Germline values: CDR1 LGHDT, CDR2 YNNKEL (reference sequence). The CDR3 sequence is 14 residues long. This chain's CDR3 is CASSQGLPSYEQYF. The CDR3 nucleotides are TGTGCCAGCAGCCAAGGACTCCCCTCCTACGAGCAGTACTTC.

J is TRBJ1-2 and V is TRBV19; no definite D call. The germline V and J ends were trimmed by 0 bases and 0 bases, with 11 bases remaining between them. The CDR3 consists of 16 residues. Germline values: CDR1 LNHDA, CDR2 SQIVND (reference sequence). The CDR3 nucleotides read TGTGCCAGTAGTATAGATTCGGGGAAATCTAACTATGGCTACACCTTC. Protein product: CASSIDSGKSNYGYTF.

The gene calls are TRBV12-3 or TRBV12-4 and TRBJ1-1; no definite D call. Deletions cut 0 bases from V and 3 bases from J, with 5 bases between. CDR3 size: 13 residues. CDR3 nucleotide sequence: TGTGCCAGCAGTTTAGCGCCGGACACTGAAGCTTTCTTT. Translated, it gives CASSLAPDTEAFF.

This clone was seen once. The chain joins TRBV3-1 (or the pseudogene TRBV3-2) to TRBJ1-2; D may be TRBD1 (5 bases). V dropped 3 bases and J dropped 2 bases, with 10 bases sitting between them. The CDR3 contains 14 residues. The germline gives CDR1 LGHDT, CDR2 YNNKEL (reference sequence). Here the CDR3 reads CASSHHDRNYGYTF. Written as DNA, the CDR3 is TGTGCCAGCAGCCACCACGACAGAAACTATGGCTACACCTTC.

The V gene is TRBV5-1, the J gene TRBJ1-2, with TRBD1 matching 9 bases. With 8 bases clipped from V and 8 bases from J, the junction kept 19 bases outside the gene matches. Germline values: CDR1 SGHRS, CDR2 YFSETQ. The CDR3 runs to 16 residues. CDR3 loop: CASVRQPGQGRDGYTF. In DNA form, the CDR3 reads TGCGCCAGTGTAAGACAACCGGGACAGGGAAGGGACGGCTACACCTTC.

For this clone: Other DNA sequences in the same sample also yield this CDR3. The V gene is TRBV29-1, the J gene TRBJ1-1; tentatively, D is TRBD1 (6 bases). Trimming took 2 bases from V and 2 from J, leaving 9 bases between them. Germline V gene data show CDR1 as SQVTM and CDR2 as ANQGSEA. CDR3 size: 13 residues. The CDR3 DNA reads TGCAGCGTTGAAAGACAGGCAAACACTGAAGCTTTCTTT. As protein: CSVERQANTEAFF.

The J gene is TRBJ1-2, the V gene TRBV18, with D perhaps TRBD1 (6 bases). The ends were cut back, 3 bases at V and 5 bases at J, with 19 bases in the middle. CDR3 length: 16 residues. CDR1 and CDR2 from the germline V gene are KGHSH and LQKENI. The CDR3 coding sequence is TGTGCCAGCTCACCGGGCGGGGGCCCCGGGAGGTATGGCTACACCTTC. The encoded protein is CASSPGGGPGRYGYTF.

This chain connects TRBV7-2 to TRBJ1-5; 9 bases align to TRBD1. Trimming took 0 bases from V and 5 from J; bases not matched to a gene: 5. Germline V gene sequence: CDR1 SGHTA, CDR2 FQGNSA. The CDR3 extends over 16 amino acids. CDR3 nucleotides: TGTGCCAGCAGCTTAGCGGAGGACAGGGGCGATCAGCCCCAGCATTTT. The encoded protein is CASSLAEDRGDQPQHF.

The V and J genes are TRBV10-1 and TRBJ1-3; the match to TRBD1 covers 8 bases. V shed 7 bases and J 4 bases; nucleotides not matched to a gene: 12. The CDR3 contains 16 residues. In germline, CDR1 is WNHNN, CDR2 SYGVQD (reference sequence). The CDR3: CASTHRTGTNGNTIYF. The CDR3 bases are TGCGCCAGCACCCATAGGACAGGGACTAACGGAAACACCATATATTTT.

Only a few counts were recorded for this clone. The J gene is TRBJ1-2, the V gene TRBV28; TRBD1 matches 8 bases. The CDR3 is made up of 14 amino acids. Germline loops: CDR1 MDHEN, CDR2 SYDVKM. V was clipped by 3 bases and J by 7 bases; unmatched bases: 7. CDR3 amino acids: CASSFGAGGIGYTF. CDR3 nucleotide sequence: TGTGCCAGCAGTTTCGGCGCAGGGGGCATTGGCTACACCTTC.

The chain employs TRBV11-3 and TRBJ2-1, with a possible D match to TRBD2 (7 bases). Trimming pared 5 bases from V and 4 bases from J, leaving 18 bases between. This CDR3 comprises 16 residues. Per the germline V gene, CDR1 is SGHNT and CDR2 is YENEEA. This CDR3 reads CASSQGRAGQYNEQFF. The CDR3 coding sequence is TGTGCCAGCAGCCAGGGGAGGGCGGGGCAGTACAATGAGCAGTTCTTC.